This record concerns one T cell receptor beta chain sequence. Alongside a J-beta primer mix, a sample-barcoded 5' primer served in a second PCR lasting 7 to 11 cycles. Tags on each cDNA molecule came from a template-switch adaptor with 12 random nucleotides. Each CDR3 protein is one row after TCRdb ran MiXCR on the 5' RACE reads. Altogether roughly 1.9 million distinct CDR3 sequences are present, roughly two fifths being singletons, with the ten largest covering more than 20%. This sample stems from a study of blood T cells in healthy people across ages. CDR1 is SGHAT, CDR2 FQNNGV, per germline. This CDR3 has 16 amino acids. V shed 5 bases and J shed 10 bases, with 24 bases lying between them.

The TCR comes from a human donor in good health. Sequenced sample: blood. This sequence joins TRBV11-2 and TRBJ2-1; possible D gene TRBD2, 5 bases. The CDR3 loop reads CASSPTLATHLGEQFF. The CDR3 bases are TGTGCCAGCAGCCCAACATTAGCGACACACTTGGGGGAGCAGTTCTTC.